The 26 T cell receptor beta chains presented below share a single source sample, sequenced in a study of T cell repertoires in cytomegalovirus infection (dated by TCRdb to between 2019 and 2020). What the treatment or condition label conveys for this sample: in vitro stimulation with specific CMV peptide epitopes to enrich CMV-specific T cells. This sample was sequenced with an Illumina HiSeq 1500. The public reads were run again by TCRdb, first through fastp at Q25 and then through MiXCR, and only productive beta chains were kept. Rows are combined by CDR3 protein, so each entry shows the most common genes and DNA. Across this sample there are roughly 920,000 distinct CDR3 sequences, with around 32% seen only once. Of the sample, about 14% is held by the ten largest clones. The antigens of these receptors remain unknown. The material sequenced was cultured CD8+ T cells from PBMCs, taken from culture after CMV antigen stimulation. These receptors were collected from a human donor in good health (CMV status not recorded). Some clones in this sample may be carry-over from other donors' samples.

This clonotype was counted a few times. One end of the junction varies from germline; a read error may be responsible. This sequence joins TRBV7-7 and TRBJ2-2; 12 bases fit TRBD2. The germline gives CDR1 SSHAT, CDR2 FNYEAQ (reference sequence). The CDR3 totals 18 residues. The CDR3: CASSLTPASGGVSGELFF. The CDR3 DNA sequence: TGTGCTAGCAGCTTAACCCCGGCTAGCGGGGGGGTGAGCGGGGAGCTGTTTTTT.

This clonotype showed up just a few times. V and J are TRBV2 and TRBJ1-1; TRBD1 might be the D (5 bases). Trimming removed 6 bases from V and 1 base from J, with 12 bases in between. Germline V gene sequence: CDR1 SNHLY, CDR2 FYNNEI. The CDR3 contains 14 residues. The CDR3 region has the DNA TGTGCCAGCAGCCAGGGAGAACCGAACACTGAAGCTTTCTTT. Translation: CASSQGEPNTEAFF.

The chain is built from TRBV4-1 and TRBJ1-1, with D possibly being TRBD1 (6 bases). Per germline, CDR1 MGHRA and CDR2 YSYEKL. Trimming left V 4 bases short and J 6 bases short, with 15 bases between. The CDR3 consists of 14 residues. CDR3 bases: TGCGCCAGCAGCCCGAATCAGGGGCAGTCTGAAGCTTTCTTT. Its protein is CASSPNQGQSEAFF.

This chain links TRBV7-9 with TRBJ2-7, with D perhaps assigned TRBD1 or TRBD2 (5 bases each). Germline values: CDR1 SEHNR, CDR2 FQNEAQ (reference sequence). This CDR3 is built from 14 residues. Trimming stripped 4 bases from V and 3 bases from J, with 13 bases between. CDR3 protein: CASSSGAAYYEQYF. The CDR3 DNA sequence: TGTGCCAGCAGCTCCGGGGCTGCTTACTACGAGCAGTACTTC.

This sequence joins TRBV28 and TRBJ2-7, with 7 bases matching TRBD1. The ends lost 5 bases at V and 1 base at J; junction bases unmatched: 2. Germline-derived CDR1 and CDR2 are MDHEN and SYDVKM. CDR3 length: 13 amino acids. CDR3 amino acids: CASSGQVSYEQYV. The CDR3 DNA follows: TGTGCCAGCAGTGGACAGGTTTCCTACGAGCAGTACGTC.

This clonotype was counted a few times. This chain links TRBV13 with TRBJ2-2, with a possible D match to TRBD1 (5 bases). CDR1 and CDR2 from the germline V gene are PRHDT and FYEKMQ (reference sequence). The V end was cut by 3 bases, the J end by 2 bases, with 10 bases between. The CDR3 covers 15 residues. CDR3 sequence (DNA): TGTGCCAGCAGCTTGAACAGGATTAACACCGGGGAGCTGTTTTTT. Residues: CASSLNRINTGELFF.

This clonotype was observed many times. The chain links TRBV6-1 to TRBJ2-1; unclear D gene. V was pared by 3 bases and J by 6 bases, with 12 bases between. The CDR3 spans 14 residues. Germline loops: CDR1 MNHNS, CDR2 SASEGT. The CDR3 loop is CASSDVGLGNEQFF. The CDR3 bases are TGTGCCAGCAGTGACGTGGGTCTAGGCAATGAGCAGTTCTTC.

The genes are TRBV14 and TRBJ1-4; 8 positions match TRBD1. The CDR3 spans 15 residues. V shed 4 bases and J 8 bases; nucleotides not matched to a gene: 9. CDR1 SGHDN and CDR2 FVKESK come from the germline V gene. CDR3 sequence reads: CASSLLGTGGEKLFF. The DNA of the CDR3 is TGTGCCAGCAGCCTACTTGGGACAGGAGGAGAAAAACTGTTTTTT.

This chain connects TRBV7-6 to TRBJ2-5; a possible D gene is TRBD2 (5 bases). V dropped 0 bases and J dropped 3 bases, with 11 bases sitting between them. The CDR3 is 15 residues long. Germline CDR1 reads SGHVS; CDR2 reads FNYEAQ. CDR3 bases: TGTGCCAGCAGCTTAGCGGTAGCGCTTAAAGAGACCCAGTACTTC. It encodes CASSLAVALKETQYF.

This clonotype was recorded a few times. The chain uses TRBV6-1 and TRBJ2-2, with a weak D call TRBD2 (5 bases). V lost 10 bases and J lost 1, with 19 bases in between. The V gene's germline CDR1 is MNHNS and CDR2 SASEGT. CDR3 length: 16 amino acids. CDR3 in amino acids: CAIRDPPGGNTGELFF. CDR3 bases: TGTGCCATCAGAGACCCACCAGGAGGGAACACCGGGGAGCTGTTTTTT.

CDR3 sequence: CSARPGDRGLATEAFF. In DNA, the CDR3 is TGCAGTGCTAGACCCGGGGACAGGGGGCTCGCCACTGAAGCTTTCTTT. The chain recombines TRBV20-1 with TRBJ1-1, with 12 bases lining up with TRBD1. Per the germline V gene, CDR1 is DFQATT and CDR2 is SNEGSKA (reference sequence). The CDR3 has 16 residues. Trimming cost V 2 bases and J 4 bases; bases outside gene matches: 8.

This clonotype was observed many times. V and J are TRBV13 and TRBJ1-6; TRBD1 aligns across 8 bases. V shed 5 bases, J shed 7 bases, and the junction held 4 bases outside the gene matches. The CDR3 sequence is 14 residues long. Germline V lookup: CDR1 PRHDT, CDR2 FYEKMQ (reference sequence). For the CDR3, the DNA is TGTGCCAGCAGCGCAGGGGGCTGGAATTCACCCCTCCACTTT. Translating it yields CASSAGGWNSPLHF.

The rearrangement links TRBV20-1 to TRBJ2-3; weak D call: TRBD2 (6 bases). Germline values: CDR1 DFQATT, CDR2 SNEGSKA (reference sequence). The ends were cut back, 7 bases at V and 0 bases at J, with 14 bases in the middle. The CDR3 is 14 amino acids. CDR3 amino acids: CSVELAASTDTQYF. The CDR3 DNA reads TGCAGTGTCGAGTTAGCGGCTAGCACAGATACGCAGTATTTT.

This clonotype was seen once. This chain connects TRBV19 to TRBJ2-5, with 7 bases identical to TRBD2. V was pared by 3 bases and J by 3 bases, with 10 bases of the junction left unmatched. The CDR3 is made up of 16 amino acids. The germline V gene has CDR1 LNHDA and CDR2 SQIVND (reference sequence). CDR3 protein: CASSIPFIGRKETQYF. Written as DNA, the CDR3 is TGTGCCAGTAGTATCCCTTTCATCGGGAGGAAAGAGACCCAGTACTTC.

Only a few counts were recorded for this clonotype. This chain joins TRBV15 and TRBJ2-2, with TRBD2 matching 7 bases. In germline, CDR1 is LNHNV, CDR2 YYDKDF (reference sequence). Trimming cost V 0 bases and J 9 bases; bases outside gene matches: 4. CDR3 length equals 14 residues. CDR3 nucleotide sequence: TGTGCCACCAGCAGAGAACTAGCGTACCGGGAGCTGTTTTTT. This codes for CATSRELAYRELFF.

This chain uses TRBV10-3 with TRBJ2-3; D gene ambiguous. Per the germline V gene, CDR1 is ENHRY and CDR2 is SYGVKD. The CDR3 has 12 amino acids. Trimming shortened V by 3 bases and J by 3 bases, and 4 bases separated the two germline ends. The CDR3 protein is CAISDHTDTQYF. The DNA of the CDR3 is TGTGCCATCAGTGATCATACAGATACGCAGTATTTT.

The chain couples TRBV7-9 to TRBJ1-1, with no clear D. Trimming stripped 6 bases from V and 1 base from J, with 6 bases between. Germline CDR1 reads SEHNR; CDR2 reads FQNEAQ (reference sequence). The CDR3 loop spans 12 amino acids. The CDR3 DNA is TGTGCCAGCAGATTGTCGAACACTGAAGCTTTCTTT. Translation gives CASRLSNTEAFF.

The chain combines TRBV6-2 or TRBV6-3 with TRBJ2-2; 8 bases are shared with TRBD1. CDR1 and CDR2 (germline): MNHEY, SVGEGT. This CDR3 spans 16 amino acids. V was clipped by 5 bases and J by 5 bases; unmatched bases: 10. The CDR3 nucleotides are TGTGCCAGCAGTACTCTACAGGGGGAAAGGACCGGGGAGCTGTTTTTT. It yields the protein CASSTLQGERTGELFF.

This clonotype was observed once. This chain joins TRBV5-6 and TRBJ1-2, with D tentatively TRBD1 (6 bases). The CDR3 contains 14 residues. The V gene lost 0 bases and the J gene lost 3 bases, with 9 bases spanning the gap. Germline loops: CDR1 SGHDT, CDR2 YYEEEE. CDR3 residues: CASSLDREHYGYTF. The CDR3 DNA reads TGTGCCAGCAGCTTGGACAGGGAACACTATGGCTACACCTTC.

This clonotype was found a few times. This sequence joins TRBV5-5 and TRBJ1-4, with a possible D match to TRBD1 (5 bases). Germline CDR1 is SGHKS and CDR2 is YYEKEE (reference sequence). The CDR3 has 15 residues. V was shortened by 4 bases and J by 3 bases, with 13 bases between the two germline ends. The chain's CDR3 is CASSLSGGANEKLFF. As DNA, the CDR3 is TGTGCCAGCAGCCTCTCGGGGGGGGCTAATGAAAAACTGTTTTTT. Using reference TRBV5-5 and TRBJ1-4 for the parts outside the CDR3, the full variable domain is DAGVTQSPTHLIKTRGQQVTLRCSPISGHKSVSWYQQVLGQGPQFIFQYYEKEERGRGNFPDRFSARQFPNYSSELNVNALLLGDSALYLCASSLSGGANEKLFFGSGTQLSVL.

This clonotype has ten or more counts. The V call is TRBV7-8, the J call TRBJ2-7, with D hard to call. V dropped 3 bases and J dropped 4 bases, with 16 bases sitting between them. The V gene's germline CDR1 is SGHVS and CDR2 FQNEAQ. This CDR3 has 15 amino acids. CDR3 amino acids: CASSFDPSAIYEQYV. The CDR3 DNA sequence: TGTGCCAGCAGCTTTGACCCTTCGGCTATTTACGAGCAGTACGTC.

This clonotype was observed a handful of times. The CDR3 nucleotides read TGTGCCAGCAGCGTAAGGTATGGTGGCTACACCTTC. Its translation is CASSVRYGGYTF. The chain is built from TRBV9 and TRBJ1-2, with D unclear. Germline V gene sequence: CDR1 SGDLS, CDR2 YYNGEE. Trimming shortened V by 1 base and J by 7 bases, and 8 bases separated the two germline ends. The CDR3 spans 12 residues.

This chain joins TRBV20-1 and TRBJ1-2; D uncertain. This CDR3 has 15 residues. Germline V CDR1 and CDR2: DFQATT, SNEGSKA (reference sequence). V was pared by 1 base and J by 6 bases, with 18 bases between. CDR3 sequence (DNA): TGCAGTGCTAGAGCAGGTTTCCTGGGAGCTAATGGCTACACCTTC. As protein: CSARAGFLGANGYTF.

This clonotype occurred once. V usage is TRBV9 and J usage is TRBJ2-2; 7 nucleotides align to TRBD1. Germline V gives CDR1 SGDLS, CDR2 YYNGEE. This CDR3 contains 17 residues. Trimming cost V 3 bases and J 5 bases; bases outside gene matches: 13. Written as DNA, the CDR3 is TGTGCCAGCAGCGCCTCTCGGGACAGCTTTGAGACCGGGGAGCTGTTTTTT. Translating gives CASSASRDSFETGELFF.

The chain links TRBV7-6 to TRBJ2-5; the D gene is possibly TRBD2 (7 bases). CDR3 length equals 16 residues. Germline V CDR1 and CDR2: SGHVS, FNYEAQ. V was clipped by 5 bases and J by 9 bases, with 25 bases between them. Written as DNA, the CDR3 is TGTGCCAGCAGCCCCCGTCGGGGGAGGGGGGGGGAACCCCAGTACTTC. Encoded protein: CASSPRRGRGGEPQYF.

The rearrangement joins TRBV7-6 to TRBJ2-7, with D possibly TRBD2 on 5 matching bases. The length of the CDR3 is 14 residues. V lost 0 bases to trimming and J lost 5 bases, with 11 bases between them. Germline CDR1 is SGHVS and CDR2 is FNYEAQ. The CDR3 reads CASSLAGAANEQYF. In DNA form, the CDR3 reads TGTGCCAGCAGCTTAGCTGGAGCGGCGAACGAGCAGTACTTC.